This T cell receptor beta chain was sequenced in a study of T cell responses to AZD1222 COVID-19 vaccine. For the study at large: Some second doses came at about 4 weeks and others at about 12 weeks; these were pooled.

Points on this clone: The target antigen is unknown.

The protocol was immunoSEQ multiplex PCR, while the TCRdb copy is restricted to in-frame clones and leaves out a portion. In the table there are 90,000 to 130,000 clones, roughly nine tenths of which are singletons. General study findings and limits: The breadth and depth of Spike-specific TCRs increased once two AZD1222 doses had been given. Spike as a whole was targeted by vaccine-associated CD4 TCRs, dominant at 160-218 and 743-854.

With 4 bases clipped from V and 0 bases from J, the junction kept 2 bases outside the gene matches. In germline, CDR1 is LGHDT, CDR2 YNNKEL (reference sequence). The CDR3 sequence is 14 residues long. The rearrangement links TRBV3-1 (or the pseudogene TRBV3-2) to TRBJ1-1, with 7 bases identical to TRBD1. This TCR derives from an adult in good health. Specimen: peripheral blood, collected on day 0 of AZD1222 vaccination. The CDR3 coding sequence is TGTGCCAGCAGCCGGGACAGCGTGAACACTGAAGCTTTCTTT. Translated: CASSRDSVNTEAFF.